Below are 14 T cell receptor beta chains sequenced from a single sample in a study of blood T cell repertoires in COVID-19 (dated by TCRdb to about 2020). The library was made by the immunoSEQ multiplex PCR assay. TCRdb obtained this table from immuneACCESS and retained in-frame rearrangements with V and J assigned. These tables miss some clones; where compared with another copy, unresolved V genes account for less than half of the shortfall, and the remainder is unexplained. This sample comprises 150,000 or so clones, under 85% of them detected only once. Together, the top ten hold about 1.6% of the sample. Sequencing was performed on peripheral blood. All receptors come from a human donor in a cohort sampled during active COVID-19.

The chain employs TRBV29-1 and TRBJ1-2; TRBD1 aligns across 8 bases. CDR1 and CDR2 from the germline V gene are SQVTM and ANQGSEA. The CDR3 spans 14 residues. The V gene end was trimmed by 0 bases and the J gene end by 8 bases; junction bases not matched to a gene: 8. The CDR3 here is CSVEDRGRRLGYTF. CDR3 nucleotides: TGCAGCGTTGAAGACAGGGGGCGAAGGCTCGGCTACACCTTC.

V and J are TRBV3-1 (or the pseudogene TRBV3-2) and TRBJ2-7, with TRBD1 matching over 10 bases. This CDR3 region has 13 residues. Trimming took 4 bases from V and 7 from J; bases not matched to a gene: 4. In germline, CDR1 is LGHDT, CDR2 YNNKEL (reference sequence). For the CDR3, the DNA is TGTGCCAGCAGCCTGACAGGGGGCCGGGAGCAGTACTTC. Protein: CASSLTGGREQYF.

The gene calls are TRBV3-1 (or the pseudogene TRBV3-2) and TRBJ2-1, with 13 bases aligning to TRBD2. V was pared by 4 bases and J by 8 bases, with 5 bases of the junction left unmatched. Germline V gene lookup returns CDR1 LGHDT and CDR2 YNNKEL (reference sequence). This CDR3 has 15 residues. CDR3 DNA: TGTGCCAGCAGCCCCGGACTAGCGGGAGCCTATGAGCAGTTCTTC. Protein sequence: CASSPGLAGAYEQFF.

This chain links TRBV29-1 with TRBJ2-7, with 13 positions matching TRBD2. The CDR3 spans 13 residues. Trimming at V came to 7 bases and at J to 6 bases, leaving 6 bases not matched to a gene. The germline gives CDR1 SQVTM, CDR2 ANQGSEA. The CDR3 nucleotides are TGCAGCGCTGGACTAGCGGGAGTCGGCGAGCAGTACTTC. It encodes CSAGLAGVGEQYF.

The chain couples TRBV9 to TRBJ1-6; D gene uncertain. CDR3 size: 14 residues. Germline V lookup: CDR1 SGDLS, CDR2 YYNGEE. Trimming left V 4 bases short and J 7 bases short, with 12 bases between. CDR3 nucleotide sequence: TGTGCCAGCAGCCCCCGTATGGAGAATTCACCCCTCCACTTT. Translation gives CASSPRMENSPLHF.

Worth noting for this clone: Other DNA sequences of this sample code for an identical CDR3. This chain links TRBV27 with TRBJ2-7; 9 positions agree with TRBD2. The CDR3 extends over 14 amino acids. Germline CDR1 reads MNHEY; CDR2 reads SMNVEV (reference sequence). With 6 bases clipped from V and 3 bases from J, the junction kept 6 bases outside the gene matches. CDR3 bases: TGTGCCAGCAGCTTGGCTAGCGGGATCTACGAGCAGTACTTC. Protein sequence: CASSLASGIYEQYF.

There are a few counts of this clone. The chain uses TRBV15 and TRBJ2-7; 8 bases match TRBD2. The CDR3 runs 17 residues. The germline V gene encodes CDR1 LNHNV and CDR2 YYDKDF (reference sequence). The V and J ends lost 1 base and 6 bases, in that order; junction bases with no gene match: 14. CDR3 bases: TGTGCCACCAGCAGAGGCTATACTAGCGGCACGCGGGGCGAGCAGTACTTC. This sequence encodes CATSRGYTSGTRGEQYF.

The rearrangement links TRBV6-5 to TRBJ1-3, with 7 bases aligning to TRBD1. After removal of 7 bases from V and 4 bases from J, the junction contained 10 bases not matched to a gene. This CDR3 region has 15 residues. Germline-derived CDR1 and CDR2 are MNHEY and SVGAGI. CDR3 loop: CASNLPGQRGNTIYF. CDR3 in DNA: TGTGCCAGCAACCTACCGGGACAGAGGGGAAACACCATATATTTT.

The CDR3 loop is CASSAPLGGSYGYTF. CDR3 nucleotide sequence: TGCGCCAGCAGTGCCCCCTTGGGAGGAAGCTATGGCTACACCTTC. This chain joins TRBV10-1 and TRBJ1-2; D is unresolved. CDR1 and CDR2 (germline): WNHNN, SYGVQD (reference sequence). CDR3 length: 15 residues. Trimming removed 4 bases at V and 4 bases at J, with 16 bases between.

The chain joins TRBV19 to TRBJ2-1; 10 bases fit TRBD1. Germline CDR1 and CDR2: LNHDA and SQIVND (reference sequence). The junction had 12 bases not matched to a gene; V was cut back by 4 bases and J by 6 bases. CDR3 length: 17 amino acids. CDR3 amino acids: CASSRAPGQGIPNEQFF. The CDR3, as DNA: TGTGCCAGTAGTAGAGCACCGGGACAGGGGATACCCAATGAGCAGTTCTTC.

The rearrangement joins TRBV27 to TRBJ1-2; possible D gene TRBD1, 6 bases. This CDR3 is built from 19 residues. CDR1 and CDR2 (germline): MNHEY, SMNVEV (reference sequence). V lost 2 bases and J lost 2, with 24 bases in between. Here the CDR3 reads CASSLRGQVGHLKNYGYTF. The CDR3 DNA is TGTGCCAGCAGTTTACGAGGGCAGGTGGGACACTTAAAAAACTATGGCTACACCTTC.

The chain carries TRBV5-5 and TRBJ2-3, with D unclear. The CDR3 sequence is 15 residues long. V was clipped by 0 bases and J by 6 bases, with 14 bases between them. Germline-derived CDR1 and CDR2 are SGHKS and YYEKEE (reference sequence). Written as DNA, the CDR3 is TGTGCCAGCAGCTTGGGGCATCTCCCGCCGGATACGCAGTATTTT. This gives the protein CASSLGHLPPDTQYF.

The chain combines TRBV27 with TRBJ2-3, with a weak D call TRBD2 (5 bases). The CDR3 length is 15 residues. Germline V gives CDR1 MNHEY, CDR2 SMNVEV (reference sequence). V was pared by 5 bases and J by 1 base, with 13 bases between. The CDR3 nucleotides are TGTGCCAGCAGTCCCGTCCCGGAGGGCACAGATACGCAGTATTTT. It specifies CASSPVPEGTDTQYF.

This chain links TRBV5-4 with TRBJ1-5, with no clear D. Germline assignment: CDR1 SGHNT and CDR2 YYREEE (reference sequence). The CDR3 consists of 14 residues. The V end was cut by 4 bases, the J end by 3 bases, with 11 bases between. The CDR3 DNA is TGTGCCAGCAGCATCGACGGGTCCAATCAGCCCCAGCATTTT. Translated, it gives CASSIDGSNQPQHF.